Included here is one TCR beta chain sequence, with context. The assay was immunoSEQ multiplex PCR, and TCRdb's table has in-frame clones only and misses some. The sample has some 26,000 clones; approximately 85% are singletons. The data are from a study of cytotoxic CD8 clonotypes in ibrutinib-treated CLL. With 1 base removed from V and 2 bases from J, the gap between germline ends came to 9 bases. The CDR3 totals 15 residues. The germline V gene has CDR1 LNHDA and CDR2 SQIVND (reference sequence). The sequence derives from a human donor with chronic lymphocytic leukemia. The specimen was PBMCs, collected after 24 months of ibrutinib treatment. The gene calls are TRBV19 and TRBJ1-5; possible D gene TRBD1, 6 bases. The CDR3 protein is CASSIARGGNQPQHF. The DNA of the CDR3 is TGTGCCAGTAGTATAGCAAGGGGGGGCAATCAGCCCCAGCATTTT.